The sequence of this T cell receptor (beta chain) was determined in a study of T-cell reconstitution after alpha-beta-depleted transplantation in children. The table lists this clonotype with many counts. There are 14 residues in the CDR3. The germline V gene encodes CDR1 MNHEY and CDR2 SMNVEV (reference sequence). V was shortened by 8 bases and J by 4 bases, with 17 bases between the two germline ends. A TCRbeta library incorporating unique molecular identifiers was prepared. TCRdb reanalysed the PCR reads using MiXCR and keeps one entry per CDR3 protein. The table records 170,000 or so distinct CDR3 sequences, approximately 6.6% of them present only once.

The rearrangement links TRBV27 to TRBJ1-1; tentatively, D is TRBD1 (5 bases). This specimen consisted of PBMCs from the stem cell graft donor, obtained from the stem cell graft. The receptor comes from a human donor who donated a stem cell graft to a child with Wiskott-Aldrich syndrome. CDR3 in DNA: TGTGCCAGCGCCCTAAGCTGGGGGAGCACTGAAGCTTTCTTT. Its translation is CASALSWGSTEAFF.